A selection of T cell receptor beta chains follows, all from one sample in a study of blood T cell repertoires in COVID-19. Clones were read by immunoSEQ multiplex PCR, and TCRdb kept only the in-frame ones, dropping some. The table lists more than 200,000 clones, 75% to 90% of them singletons. Sequenced material: peripheral blood. These receptors all stem from a woman in her seventies with active or convalescent COVID-19. The CDR3 runs from the conserved cysteine through the conserved F or W. Each record gives: V gene, CDR3 protein.

>TRBV28
CASSFLGTEQFF
>TRBV18
CASSPTLNTEAFF
>TRBV5-1
CASSLVAGETDTQYF
>TRBV7-8
CASSVGTSGYEQYF
>TRBV5-5
CASSLAGGTGTYEQYF
>TRBV29-1
CSVGDRGRIAFF
>TRBV5-1
CASRIKTGPSGQYF
>TRBV5-5
CASSFNRVSGNTIYF
>TRBV6-5
CASSWTGPNTEAFF
>TRBV11-2
CASSLGWTSLYNEQFF
>TRBV3-1/TRBV3-2
CASSYPGENTEAFF
>TRBV10-2
CASSAPGLNIQYF
>TRBV27
CASSPGGPLGYTF
>TRBV18
CASSPRDREETQYF
>TRBV19
CASSVFSGGVGNEQFF
>TRBV5-1
CASSVGDGGSNEKLFF
>TRBV7-2
CASSLKGTGGSPLHF
>TRBV12-3/TRBV12-4
CASSLANEQFF
>TRBV28
CASNPPGQGGYTF
>TRBV6-6
CASRTGVLYGYTF
>TRBV11-3
CASSLGAIGYEQYF
>TRBV25-1
CASSEESGTGNEQFF
>TRBV6-5
CASSLQLNYGYTF
>TRBV5-1
CASSGHRDYGYTF
>TRBV2
CASSERGPDTQYF
>TRBV13
CASSFRGRGYGYTF
>TRBV27
CASNFRGQGTEAFF
>TRBV5-1
CASSSSGTGGEQYF
>TRBV2
CASSVGVSGNTIYF
>TRBV5-4
CASSHPTSGRPGELFF
>TRBV2
CASSGQTNQPQHF
>TRBV20-1
CSAPRSNEQFF
>TRBV4-1
CASSQPRQGGGNTIYF
>TRBV12-3/TRBV12-4
CASRGTLYYGYTF
>TRBV2
CASGGVGTGVNTEAFF
>TRBV3-1/TRBV3-2
CASSSGLAGGSSGPYF
>TRBV7-2
CASSRDTLAGGPTGELFF
>TRBV4-1
CASSSPGETQYF
>TRBV6-1
CASSEEGQGLKGTF
>TRBV6-2/TRBV6-3
CASTPPGGEQYF
>TRBV5-1
CASRWTGPDEQFF
>TRBV20-1
CSASRELENTEAFF
>TRBV5-6
CASSSSTGSPLHF
>TRBV18
CASSVQGNNQPQHF
>TRBV21-1
CASSKPMIGGEITIYF
>TRBV5-4
CASSRAGDSKGEQYF
>TRBV4-3
CASSRSRDRGISPLHF
>TRBV24-1
CATSDLRDSLHTQYF
>TRBV2
CASTGTGDEKLFF
>TRBV29-1
CSVTTSAGTDTQYF
>TRBV13
CASSLMAADTQYF
>TRBV2
CASGGHRSGNTIYF
>TRBV18
CASSPKANRGETQYF
>TRBV28
CASSGGLVLQYF